This T cell receptor beta chain stems from a study of radiotherapy plus CTLA-4 blockade in lung cancer. In regard to this clone: The target antigen is unknown.

The CDR3 loop spans 15 amino acids. The germline V and J ends were trimmed by 3 bases and 3 bases, with 15 bases remaining between them. Germline-derived CDR1 and CDR2 are SNHLY and FYNNEI. Whole-study results and caveats: Early clonal dynamics of blood T cells, together with interferon-beta, were reported as the best response predictor.

Using immunoSEQ multiplex PCR, the repertoire was profiled, and TCRdb retains in-frame clones only, with some absent. The sample shows more than 30,000 clones, approximately 75% of them seen only once. This rearrangement joins TRBV2 to TRBJ2-7, with a tentative D call TRBD1 (6 bases). Specimen: peripheral blood, collected from a patient treated with radiotherapy plus ipilimumab. The origin of this receptor is a human donor with non-small cell lung cancer that progressed on radiotherapy plus ipilimumab. The CDR3 sequence is CASSDRDIRVYEQYF. CDR3 DNA: TGTGCCAGCAGTGACCGGGACATTAGGGTCTACGAGCAGTACTTC.